The 19 T cell receptor beta chains reported below all come from one sample, sequenced in a study of PD-L1 blockade in urothelial cancer. Sequenced by immunoSEQ multiplex PCR; TCRdb stores in-frame clones only, minus some. The table lists under 150,000 clones, about 89% of them singletons. As for time point: peripheral blood 6 weeks after treatment start. Sequenced material: PBMCs, taken around atezolizumab (anti-PD-L1) treatment. These receptors were taken from a man in his fifties or sixties with urothelial cancer.

This sequence joins TRBV9 and TRBJ2-1, with D possibly being TRBD1 (7 bases). CDR1 SGDLS and CDR2 YYNGEE come from the germline V gene. Between the trimmed V and J ends, which lost 3 bases and 5 bases, there was a span of 15 bases. The CDR3 loop spans 15 amino acids. Here the CDR3 DNA reads TGTGCCAGCAGCGCCTGGACAGGACTAAACAATGAGCAGTTCTTC. Translation gives CASSAWTGLNNEQFF.

This clone was seen a handful of times. The V and J genes are TRBV7-3 and TRBJ1-2, with TRBD1 identical over 9 bases. The V and J ends lost 5 bases and 3 bases, in that order; junction bases with no gene match: 4. The germline gives CDR1 SGHTA, CDR2 FQGTGA. This CDR3 comprises 14 residues. The CDR3 region has the DNA TGTGCCAGCAGCCTGGGACAGGGTGACTATGGCTACACCTTC. Translating it yields CASSLGQGDYGYTF. Full variable domain (outside the CDR3, taken from reference TRBV7-3 and TRBJ1-2): GAGVSQTPSNKVTEKGKYVELRCDPISGHTALYWYRQSLGQGPEFLIYFQGTGAADDSGLPNDRFFAVRPEGSVSTLKIQRTERGDSAVYLCASSLGQGDYGYTFGSGTRLTVV.

The rearrangement uses TRBV7-6 and TRBJ2-7, with D possibly being TRBD1 (5 bases). Germline V lookup: CDR1 SGHVS, CDR2 FNYEAQ. Trimming cost V 5 bases and J 3 bases, with 8 bases left between them. The CDR3 extends over 12 amino acids. The CDR3, as DNA: TGTGCCAGCAGCGACGACAGCTACGAGCAGTACTTC. This gives the protein CASSDDSYEQYF. The whole variable domain, filled in from reference TRBV7-6 and TRBJ2-7, reads GAGVSQSPRYKVTKRGQDVALRCDPISGHVSLYWYRQALGQGPEFLTYFNYEAQQDKSGLPNDRFSAERPEGSISTLTIQRTEQRDSAMYRCASSDDSYEQYFGPGTRLTVT.

V usage is TRBV6-5 and J usage is TRBJ2-3, with D possibly TRBD2 on 7 matching bases. The V gene lost 6 bases and the J gene lost 0 bases, with 10 bases spanning the gap. The CDR3 has 14 residues. Germline CDR1 reads MNHEY; CDR2 reads SVGAGI. CDR3 nucleotide sequence: TGTGCCAGCAGCCGGGGGGCTAGCACAGATACGCAGTATTTT. Translated: CASSRGASTDTQYF.

This clone has just a few counts. V usage is TRBV2 and J usage is TRBJ2-1, with D hard to call. CDR3 length: 14 amino acids. Trimming left V 7 bases short and J 0 bases short, with 10 bases between. The germline V gene encodes CDR1 SNHLY and CDR2 FYNNEI. The CDR3 DNA sequence: TGTGCCAGCATCCCTCCGAGCTCCTACAATGAGCAGTTCTTC. Translation: CASIPPSSYNEQFF.

The genes are TRBV9 and TRBJ1-1, with 7 bases lining up with TRBD1. CDR3 length: 15 residues. Trimming removed 1 base from V and 0 bases from J; junction bases left unmatched: 3. Germline V gene sequence: CDR1 SGDLS, CDR2 YYNGEE. CDR3 region: CASSVTGDLNTEAFF. The CDR3 DNA reads TGTGCCAGCAGCGTAACAGGGGACCTGAACACTGAAGCTTTCTTT.

This rearrangement joins TRBV9 to TRBJ2-1, with D possibly being TRBD2 (6 bases). The CDR3 covers 15 residues. Germline V gene sequence: CDR1 SGDLS, CDR2 YYNGEE. V dropped 0 bases and J dropped 0 bases, with 7 bases sitting between them. The CDR3 DNA reads TGTGCCAGCAGCGTAGCGGGAGCCTCCTACAATGAGCAGTTCTTC. It codes for CASSVAGASYNEQFF.

The rearrangement joins TRBV19 to TRBJ2-1; TRBD2 matches 13 bases. V gave up 5 bases and J gave up 0 bases; unmatched junction bases: 10. Germline V gene sequence: CDR1 LNHDA, CDR2 SQIVND (reference sequence). The CDR3 is 19 residues long. CDR3 sequence reads: CASSPPGLAGWSSYNEQFF. The CDR3 DNA follows: TGTGCCAGTAGTCCTCCGGGACTAGCGGGGTGGAGCTCCTACAATGAGCAGTTCTTC.

This chain connects TRBV5-1 to TRBJ2-3; 7 positions agree with TRBD2. V was pared by 3 bases and J by 0 bases, with 4 bases of the junction left unmatched. The CDR3 is 15 residues long. CDR1 is SGHRS and CDR2 is YFSETQ in the germline V gene. For the CDR3, the DNA is TGCGCCAGCAGCTCCAATAGCGGGAGCACAGATACGCAGTATTTT. The encoded protein is CASSSNSGSTDTQYF.

This chain links TRBV9 with TRBJ2-3, with 10 nucleotides matching TRBD2. This CDR3 has 18 residues. CDR1 and CDR2 from the germline V gene are SGDLS and YYNGEE. J was trimmed by 4 bases and V by 0 bases; bases with no gene match: 11. The CDR3 nucleotides read TGTGCCAGCAGCGTAGCCGCTTCTAGCGGGGGTAACGCAGATACGCAGTATTTT. It codes for CASSVAASSGGNADTQYF.

This rearrangement joins TRBV9 to TRBJ2-2; D is unclear. Per germline, CDR1 SGDLS and CDR2 YYNGEE. The CDR3 runs 15 residues. Trimming removed 0 bases from V and 3 bases from J, with 9 bases in between. CDR3 DNA sequence: TGTGCCAGCAGCGTAGGAGGTCACTACACCGGGGAGCTGTTTTTT. It translates to CASSVGGHYTGELFF.

The sample holds one count of this clone. This sequence joins TRBV5-4 and TRBJ1-1, with D perhaps TRBD1 (5 bases). Per the germline V gene, CDR1 is SGHNT and CDR2 is YYREEE (reference sequence). V was pared by 0 bases and J by 6 bases, with 18 bases between. This CDR3 has 16 residues. The DNA of the CDR3 is TGTGCCAGCAGCTTGGGAGGGGTTTCAGGGAGGGCTGAAGCTTTCTTT. As protein: CASSLGGVSGRAEAFF.

The gene calls are TRBV28 and TRBJ2-5; D not certain. The CDR3 length is 15 residues. Germline V gene lookup returns CDR1 MDHEN and CDR2 SYDVKM. The germline V and J ends were trimmed by 3 bases and 2 bases, with 13 bases remaining between them. The CDR3 coding sequence is TGTGCCAGCAGTTTGTCTATGAGGTGGCAAGAGACCCAGTACTTC. Translating it yields CASSLSMRWQETQYF.

In nucleotides, the CDR3 is TGCAGCGGCCTAGACCCCGGACTGCCCTACGAGCAGTACTTC. Encoded protein: CSGLDPGLPYEQYF. The J gene is TRBJ2-7, the V gene TRBV29-1, with D possibly matching TRBD2 (5 bases). The CDR3 consists of 14 residues. Germline values: CDR1 SQVTM, CDR2 ANQGSEA. Trimming cost V 7 bases and J 2 bases, with 18 bases left between them.

The chain uses TRBV4-2 and TRBJ2-5; 10 bases fit TRBD1. The germline gives CDR1 LGHNA, CDR2 YNFKEQ. Germline trimming cut 8 bases from V and 2 bases from J; bases unmatched to any gene: 11. This CDR3 contains 16 residues. The CDR3 protein is CASVSGQGGSQETQYF. The CDR3 DNA is TGTGCCAGCGTCTCCGGACAGGGGGGGTCACAAGAGACCCAGTACTTC.

The chain uses TRBV11-3 and TRBJ2-1; D gene unclear. Germline-derived CDR1 and CDR2 are SGHNT and YENEEA. This CDR3 contains 14 residues. V was pared by 6 bases and J by 0 bases, with 9 bases between. In nucleotides, the CDR3 is TGTGCCAGCAGTCGGGTAAGCTCCTACAATGAGCAGTTCTTC. Translation: CASSRVSSYNEQFF.

This clone came up once. The J gene is TRBJ2-7, the V gene TRBV2; 8 bases agree with TRBD2. Per germline, CDR1 SNHLY and CDR2 FYNNEI. V dropped 5 bases and J dropped 5; count of bases not matched to a gene: 8. CDR3 length equals 14 residues. The CDR3 nucleotides read TGTGCCAGCAGTACGGGACTAGATTCTGACGAGCAGTACTTC. Residues: CASSTGLDSDEQYF.

The chain recombines TRBV28 with TRBJ1-6; 11 bases are a match to TRBD1. The CDR3 is 16 amino acids. Germline V gene lookup returns CDR1 MDHEN and CDR2 SYDVKM. Trimming at V came to 4 bases and at J to 9 bases, leaving 8 bases not matched to a gene. The CDR3 DNA follows: TGTGCCAGCAGTTCCGGGACAGGGGGGTCGAGTTCACCCCTCCACTTT. Translating it yields CASSSGTGGSSSPLHF.

The V call is TRBV4-1, the J call TRBJ2-3; the match to TRBD2 covers 13 bases. CDR3 length: 15 amino acids. With V trimmed by 4 bases and J by 8 bases, 6 bases remained unmatched. The germline V gene has CDR1 MGHRA and CDR2 YSYEKL. CDR3 loop: CASSPGLAGVVTQYF. The CDR3 DNA follows: TGCGCCAGCAGCCCTGGACTAGCGGGAGTGGTTACGCAGTATTTT.